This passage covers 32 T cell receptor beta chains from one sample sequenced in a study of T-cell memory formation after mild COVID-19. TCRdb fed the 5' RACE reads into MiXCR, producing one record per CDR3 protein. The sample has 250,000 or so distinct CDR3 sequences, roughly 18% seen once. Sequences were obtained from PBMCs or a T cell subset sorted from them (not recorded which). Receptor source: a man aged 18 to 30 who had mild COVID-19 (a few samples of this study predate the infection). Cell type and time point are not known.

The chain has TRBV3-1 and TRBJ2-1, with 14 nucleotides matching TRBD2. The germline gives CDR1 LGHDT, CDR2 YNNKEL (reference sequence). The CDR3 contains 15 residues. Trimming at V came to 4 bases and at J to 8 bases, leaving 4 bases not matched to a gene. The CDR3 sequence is CASSPMTSGGDEQFF. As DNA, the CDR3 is TGTGCCAGCAGCCCAATGACTAGCGGGGGGGATGAGCAGTTCTTC.

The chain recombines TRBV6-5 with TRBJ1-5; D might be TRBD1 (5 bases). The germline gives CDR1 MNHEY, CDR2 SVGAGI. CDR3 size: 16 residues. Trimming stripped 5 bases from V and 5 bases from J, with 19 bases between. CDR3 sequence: CASSPSGTSAHQPQHF. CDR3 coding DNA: TGTGCCAGCAGTCCCTCCGGGACCAGCGCCCATCAGCCCCAGCATTTT.

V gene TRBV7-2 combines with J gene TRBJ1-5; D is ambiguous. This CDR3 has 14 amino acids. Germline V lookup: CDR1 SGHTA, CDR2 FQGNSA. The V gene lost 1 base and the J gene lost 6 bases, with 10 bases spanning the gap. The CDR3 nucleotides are TGTGCCAGCAGCTTAGGCCCCAAGGGTCAGCCCCAGCATTTT. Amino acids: CASSLGPKGQPQHF.

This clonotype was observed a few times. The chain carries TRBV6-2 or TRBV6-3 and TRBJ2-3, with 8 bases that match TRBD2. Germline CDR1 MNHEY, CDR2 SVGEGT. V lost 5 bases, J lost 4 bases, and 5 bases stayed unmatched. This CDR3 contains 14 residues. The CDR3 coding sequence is TGTGCCAGCAGTCAGACTAGCGAACCAGATACGCAGTATTTT. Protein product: CASSQTSEPDTQYF.

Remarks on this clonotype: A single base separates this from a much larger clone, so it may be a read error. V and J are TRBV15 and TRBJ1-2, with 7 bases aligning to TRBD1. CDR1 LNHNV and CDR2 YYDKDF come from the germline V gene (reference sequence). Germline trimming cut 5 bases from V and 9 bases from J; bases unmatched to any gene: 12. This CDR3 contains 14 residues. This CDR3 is CATSARQGLWSYTF. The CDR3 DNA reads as TGTGCCACCAGCGCCCGACAGGGCCTGTGGAGCTACACCTTC.

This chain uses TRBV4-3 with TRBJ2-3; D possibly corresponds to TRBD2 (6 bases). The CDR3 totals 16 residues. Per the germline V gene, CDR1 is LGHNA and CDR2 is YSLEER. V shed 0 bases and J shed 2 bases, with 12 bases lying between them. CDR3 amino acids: CASSQDPRDSTDTQYF. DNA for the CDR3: TGCGCCAGCAGCCAAGATCCTAGGGACTCCACAGATACGCAGTATTTT.

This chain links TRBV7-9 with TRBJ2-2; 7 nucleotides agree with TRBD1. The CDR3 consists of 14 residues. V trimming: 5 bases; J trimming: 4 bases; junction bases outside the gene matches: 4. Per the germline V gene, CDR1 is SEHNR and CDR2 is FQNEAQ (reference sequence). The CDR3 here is CASSIRDSTGELFF. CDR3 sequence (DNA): TGTGCCAGCAGCATCCGGGACAGCACCGGGGAGCTGTTTTTT.

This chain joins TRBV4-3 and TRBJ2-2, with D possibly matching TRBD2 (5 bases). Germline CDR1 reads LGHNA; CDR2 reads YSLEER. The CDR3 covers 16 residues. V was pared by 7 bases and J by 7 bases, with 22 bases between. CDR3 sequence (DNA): TGCGCCAGCACTTTAGAATTGGAGGCGCGAATCGGGGAGCTGTTTTTT. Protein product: CASTLELEARIGELFF.

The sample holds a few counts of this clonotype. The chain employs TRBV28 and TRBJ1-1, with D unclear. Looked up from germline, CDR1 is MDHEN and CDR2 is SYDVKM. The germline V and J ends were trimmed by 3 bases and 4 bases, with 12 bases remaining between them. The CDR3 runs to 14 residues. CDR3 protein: CASSFERISTEAFF. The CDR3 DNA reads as TGTGCCAGCAGTTTTGAACGGATTAGCACTGAAGCTTTCTTT.

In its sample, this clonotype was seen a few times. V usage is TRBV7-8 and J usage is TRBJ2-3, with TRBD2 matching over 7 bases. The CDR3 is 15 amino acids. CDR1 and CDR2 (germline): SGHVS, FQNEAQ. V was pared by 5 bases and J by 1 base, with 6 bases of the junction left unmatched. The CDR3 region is CASSRGRVGTDTQYF. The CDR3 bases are TGTGCCAGCAGCCGTGGGAGGGTGGGCACAGATACGCAGTATTTT.

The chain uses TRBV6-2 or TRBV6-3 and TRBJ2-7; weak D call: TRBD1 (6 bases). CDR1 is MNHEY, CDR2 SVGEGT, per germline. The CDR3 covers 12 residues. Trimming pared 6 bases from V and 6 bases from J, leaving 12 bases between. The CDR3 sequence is CASSPPGVEQYV. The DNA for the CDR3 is TGTGCCAGCAGCCCCCCAGGGGTCGAGCAGTACGTC.

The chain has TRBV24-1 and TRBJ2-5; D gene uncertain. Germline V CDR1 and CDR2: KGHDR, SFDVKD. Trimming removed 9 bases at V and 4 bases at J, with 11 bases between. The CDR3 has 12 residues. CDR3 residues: CATRQEAETQYF. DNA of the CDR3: TGTGCCACCCGCCAAGAGGCAGAGACCCAGTACTTC.

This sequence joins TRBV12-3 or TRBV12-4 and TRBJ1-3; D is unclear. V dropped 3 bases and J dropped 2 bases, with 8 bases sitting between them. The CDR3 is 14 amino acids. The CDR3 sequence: CASSFGFPGNTIYF. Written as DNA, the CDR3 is TGTGCCAGCAGTTTCGGATTTCCTGGAAACACCATATATTTT.

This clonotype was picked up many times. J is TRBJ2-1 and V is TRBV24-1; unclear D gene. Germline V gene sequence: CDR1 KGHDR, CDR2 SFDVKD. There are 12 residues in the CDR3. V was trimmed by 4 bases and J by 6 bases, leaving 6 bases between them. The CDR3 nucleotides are TGTGCCACCAGTGACTACGGCAATGAGCAGTTCTTC. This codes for CATSDYGNEQFF.

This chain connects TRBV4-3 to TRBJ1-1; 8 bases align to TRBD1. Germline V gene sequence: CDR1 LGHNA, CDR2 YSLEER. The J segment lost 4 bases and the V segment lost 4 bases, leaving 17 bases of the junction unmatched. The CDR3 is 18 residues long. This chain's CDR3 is CASSRRTGGPSYGTEAFF. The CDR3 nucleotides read TGCGCCAGCAGCCGGCGAACAGGGGGGCCATCTTACGGCACTGAAGCTTTCTTT.

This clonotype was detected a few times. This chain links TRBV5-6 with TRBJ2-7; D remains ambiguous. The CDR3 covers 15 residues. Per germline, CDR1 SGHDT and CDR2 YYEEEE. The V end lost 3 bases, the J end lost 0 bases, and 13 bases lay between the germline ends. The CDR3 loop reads CASSWRFSSSYEQYF. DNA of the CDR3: TGTGCCAGCAGCTGGCGGTTTTCTAGCTCCTACGAGCAGTACTTC.

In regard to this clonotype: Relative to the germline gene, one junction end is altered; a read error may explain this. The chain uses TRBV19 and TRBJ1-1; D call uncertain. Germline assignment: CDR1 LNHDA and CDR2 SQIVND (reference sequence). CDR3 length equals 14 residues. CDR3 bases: TGTGCCAGTAGTATTTGGGCGGTGAACACTGAAGATTTCTTT. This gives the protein CASSIWAVNTEDFF.

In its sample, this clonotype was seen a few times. The CDR3 region is CASSYSVTGTEAFF. For the CDR3, the DNA is TGTGCCAGCAGTTACTCGGTCACGGGCACTGAAGCTTTCTTT. This chain connects TRBV6-2 or TRBV6-3 to TRBJ1-1, with D uncertain. Looked up from germline, CDR1 is MNHEY and CDR2 is SVGEGT. Deletions cut 0 bases from V and 4 bases from J, with 9 bases between. The CDR3 is 14 amino acids.

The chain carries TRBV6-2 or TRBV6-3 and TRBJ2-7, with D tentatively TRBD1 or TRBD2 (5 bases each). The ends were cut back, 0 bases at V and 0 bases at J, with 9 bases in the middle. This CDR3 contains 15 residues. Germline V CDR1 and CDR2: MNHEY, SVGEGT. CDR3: CASSYSAGTSYEQYF. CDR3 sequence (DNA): TGTGCCAGCAGTTACTCGGCAGGGACCTCCTACGAGCAGTACTTC.

CDR3: CASRPPGRGTGELFF. The CDR3 DNA is TGTGCCAGCAGGCCACCTGGGAGGGGCACCGGGGAGCTGTTTTTT. This sequence joins TRBV6-5 and TRBJ2-2; TRBD2 aligns across 7 bases. Germline trimming cut 6 bases from V and 4 bases from J; bases unmatched to any gene: 8. CDR3 length: 15 residues. Per the germline V gene, CDR1 is MNHEY and CDR2 is SVGAGI.

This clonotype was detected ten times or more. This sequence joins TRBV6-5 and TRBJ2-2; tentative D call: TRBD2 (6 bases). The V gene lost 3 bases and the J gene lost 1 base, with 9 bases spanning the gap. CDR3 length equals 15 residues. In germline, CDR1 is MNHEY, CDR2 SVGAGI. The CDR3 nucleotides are TGTGCCAGCAGTTATGGCGGGGAGAACACCGGGGAGCTGTTTTTT. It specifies CASSYGGENTGELFF.

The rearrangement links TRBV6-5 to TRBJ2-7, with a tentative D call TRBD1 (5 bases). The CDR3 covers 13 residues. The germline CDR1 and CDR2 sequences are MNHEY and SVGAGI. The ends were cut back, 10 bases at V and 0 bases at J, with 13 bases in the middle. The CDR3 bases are TGTGCCAATCGAAGCGACAGCTCCTACGAGCAGTACGTC. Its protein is CANRSDSSYEQYV.

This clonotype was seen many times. CDR3: CASSLGEGTDTQYF. The CDR3 DNA sequence: TGCGCCAGCAGCTTGGGGGAGGGCACAGATACGCAGTATTTT. The genes are TRBV5-1 and TRBJ2-3; D is possibly TRBD2 (6 bases). Trimming took off 0 bases at V and 1 base at J, with 6 bases between the two ends. This CDR3 has 14 amino acids. Looked up from germline, CDR1 is SGHRS and CDR2 is YFSETQ.

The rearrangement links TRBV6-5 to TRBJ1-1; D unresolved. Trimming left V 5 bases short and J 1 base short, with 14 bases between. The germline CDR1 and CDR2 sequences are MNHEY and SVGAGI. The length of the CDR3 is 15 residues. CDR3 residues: CASSRRSRGNTEAFF. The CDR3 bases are TGTGCCAGCAGTAGAAGGAGTCGGGGGAACACTGAAGCTTTCTTT.

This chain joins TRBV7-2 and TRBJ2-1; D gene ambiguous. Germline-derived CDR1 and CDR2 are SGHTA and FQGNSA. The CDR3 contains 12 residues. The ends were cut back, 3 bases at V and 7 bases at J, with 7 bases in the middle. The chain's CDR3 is CASSFGWNEQFF. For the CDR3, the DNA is TGTGCCAGCAGCTTTGGATGGAATGAGCAGTTCTTC.

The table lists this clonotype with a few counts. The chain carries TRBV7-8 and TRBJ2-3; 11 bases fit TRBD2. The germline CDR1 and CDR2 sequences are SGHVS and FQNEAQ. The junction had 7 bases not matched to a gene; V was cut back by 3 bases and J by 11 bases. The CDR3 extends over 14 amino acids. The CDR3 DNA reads TGTGCCAGCAGCTTGGACCTGACTAGCGGGGAGCAGTATTTT. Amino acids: CASSLDLTSGEQYF.

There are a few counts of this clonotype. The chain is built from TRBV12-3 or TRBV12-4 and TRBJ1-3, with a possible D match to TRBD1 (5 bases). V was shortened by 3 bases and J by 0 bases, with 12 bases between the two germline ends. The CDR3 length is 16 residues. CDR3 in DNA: TGTGCCAGCAGTTTTATTCCGGGGCGCTCTGGAAACACCATATATTTT. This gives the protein CASSFIPGRSGNTIYF.

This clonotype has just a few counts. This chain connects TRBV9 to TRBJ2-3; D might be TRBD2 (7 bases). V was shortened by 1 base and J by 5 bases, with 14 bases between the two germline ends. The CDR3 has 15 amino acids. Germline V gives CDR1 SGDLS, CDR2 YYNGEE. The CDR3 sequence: CASSVSRGGGDTQYF. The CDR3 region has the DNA TGTGCCAGCAGCGTAAGCCGCGGGGGCGGAGATACGCAGTATTTT.

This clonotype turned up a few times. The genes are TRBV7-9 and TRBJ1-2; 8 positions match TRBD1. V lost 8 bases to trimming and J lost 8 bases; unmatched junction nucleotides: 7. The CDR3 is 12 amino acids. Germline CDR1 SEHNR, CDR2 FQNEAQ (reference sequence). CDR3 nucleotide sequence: TGTGCCAGCCAGGACAGGGCGGACGGCTACACCTTC. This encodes CASQDRADGYTF.

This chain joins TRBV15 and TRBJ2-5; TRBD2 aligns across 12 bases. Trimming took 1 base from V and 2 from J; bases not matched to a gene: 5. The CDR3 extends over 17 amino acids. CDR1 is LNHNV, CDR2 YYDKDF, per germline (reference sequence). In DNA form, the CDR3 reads TGTGCCACCAGCAGAGGGTGGACTAGCGGGGAACAAGAGACCCAGTACTTC. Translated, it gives CATSRGWTSGEQETQYF.

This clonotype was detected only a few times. This CDR3 reads CASSSTGGSYNSPLHF. The CDR3 coding sequence is TGTGCCAGCAGCTCGACAGGGGGCTCCTATAATTCACCCCTCCACTTT. The chain employs TRBV11-2 and TRBJ1-6; TRBD1 agrees at 9 bases. The CDR3 is made up of 16 amino acids. CDR1 and CDR2 (germline): SGHAT, FQNNGV. Trimming removed 4 bases from V and 0 bases from J; junction bases left unmatched: 1.

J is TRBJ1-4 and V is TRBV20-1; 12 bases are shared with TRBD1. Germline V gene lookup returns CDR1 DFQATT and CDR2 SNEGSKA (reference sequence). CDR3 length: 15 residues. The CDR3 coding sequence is TGCAGCGCGGGCCTGACCGGGACAGGGGGCAGAAAACTGTTTTTT. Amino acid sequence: CSAGLTGTGGRKLFF.